This section outlines one TCR beta chain sequence together with its context. No antigen is known for it. This sample was taken from a study of cytomegalovirus exposure and HLA in healthy donors. The wider study: An earlier analysis identified 120 million or so unique TCR beta sequences in approximately 190 million T cells.

In the PCR, 60 Vbeta and 13 Jbeta primers were used. Data came from immunoSEQ multiplex PCR; TCRdb stores just in-frame clones and leaves some out. This sample's table reports about 200,000 clones. Germline V gives CDR1 MNHEY, CDR2 SMNVEV (reference sequence). Trimming removed 5 bases from V and 4 bases from J; junction bases left unmatched: 10. The length of the CDR3 is 15 residues. Notes on the study in general: In an earlier analysis, in about 530 donors, most V segments appeared productive either ~90% or ~30% of the time. Information on immune exposure was restricted to one variable (CMV serostatus).

Input material: PBMCs. The source is a man aged 25-40 years in good health and CMV-seronegative. The V call is TRBV27, the J call TRBJ1-1; 7 bases are a match to TRBD1. The DNA of the CDR3 is TGTGCCAGCAGTCCCGCAGACAGGGTTGGCACTGAAGCTTTCTTT. It is translated as CASSPADRVGTEAFF.